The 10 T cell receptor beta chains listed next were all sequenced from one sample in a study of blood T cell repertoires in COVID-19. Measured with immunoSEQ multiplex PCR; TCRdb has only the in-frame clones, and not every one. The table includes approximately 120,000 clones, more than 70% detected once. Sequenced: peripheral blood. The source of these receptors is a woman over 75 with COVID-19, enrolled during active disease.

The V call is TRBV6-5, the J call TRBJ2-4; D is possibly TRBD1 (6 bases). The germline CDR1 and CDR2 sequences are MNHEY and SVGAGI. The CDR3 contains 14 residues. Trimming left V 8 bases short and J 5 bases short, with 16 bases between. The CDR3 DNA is TGTGCCAGCCTTGAGAGAGGGGGACAAAACATTCAGTACTTC. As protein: CASLERGGQNIQYF.

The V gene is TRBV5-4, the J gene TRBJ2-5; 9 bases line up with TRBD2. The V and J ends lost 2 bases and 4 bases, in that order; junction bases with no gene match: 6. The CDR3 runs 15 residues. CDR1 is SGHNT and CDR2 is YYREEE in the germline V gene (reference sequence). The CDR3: CASSLLSGSGETQYF. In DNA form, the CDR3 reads TGTGCCAGCAGCTTACTTAGCGGGAGTGGAGAGACCCAGTACTTC.

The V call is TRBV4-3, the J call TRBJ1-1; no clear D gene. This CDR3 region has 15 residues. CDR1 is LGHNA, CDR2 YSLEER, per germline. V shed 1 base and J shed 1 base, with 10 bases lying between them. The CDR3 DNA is TGCGCCAGCAGCCAAGGTCTGAAGCGGAACACTGAAGCTTTCTTT. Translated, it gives CASSQGLKRNTEAFF.

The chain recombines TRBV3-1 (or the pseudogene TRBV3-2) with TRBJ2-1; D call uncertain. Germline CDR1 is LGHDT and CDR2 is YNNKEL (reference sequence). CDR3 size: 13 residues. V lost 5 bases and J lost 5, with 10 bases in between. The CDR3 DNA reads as TGTGCCAGCAGCGCACTTGAAGACAATGAGCAGTTCTTC. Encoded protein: CASSALEDNEQFF.

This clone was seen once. The CDR3 loop reads CASSQTSGGWDTQYF. The CDR3 coding sequence is TGCGCCAGCAGCCAGACTAGCGGGGGCTGGGATACGCAGTATTTT. V and J are TRBV4-3 and TRBJ2-3; 12 bases match TRBD2. The V gene's germline CDR1 is LGHNA and CDR2 YSLEER. The CDR3 extends over 15 amino acids. V shed 3 bases and J 6 bases; nucleotides not matched to a gene: 4.

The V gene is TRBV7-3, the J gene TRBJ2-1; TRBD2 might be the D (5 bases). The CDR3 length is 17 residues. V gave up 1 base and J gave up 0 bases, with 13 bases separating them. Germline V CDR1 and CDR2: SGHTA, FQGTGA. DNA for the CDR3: TGTGCCAGCAGCTTAAGAGGCGGGTTGAGCTCCTACAATGAGCAGTTCTTC. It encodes CASSLRGGLSSYNEQFF.

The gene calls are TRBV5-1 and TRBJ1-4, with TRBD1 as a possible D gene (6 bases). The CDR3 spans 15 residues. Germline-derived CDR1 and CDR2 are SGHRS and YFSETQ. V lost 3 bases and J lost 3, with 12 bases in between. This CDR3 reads CASSWGQASNEKLFF. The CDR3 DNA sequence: TGCGCCAGCAGCTGGGGGCAGGCATCTAATGAAAAACTGTTTTTT.

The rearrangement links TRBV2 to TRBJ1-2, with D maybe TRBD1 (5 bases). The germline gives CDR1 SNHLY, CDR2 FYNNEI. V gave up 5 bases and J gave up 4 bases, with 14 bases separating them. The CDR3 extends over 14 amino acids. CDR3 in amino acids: CASSMGVGGYGYTF. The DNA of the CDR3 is TGTGCCAGCAGTATGGGGGTGGGGGGCTATGGCTACACCTTC.

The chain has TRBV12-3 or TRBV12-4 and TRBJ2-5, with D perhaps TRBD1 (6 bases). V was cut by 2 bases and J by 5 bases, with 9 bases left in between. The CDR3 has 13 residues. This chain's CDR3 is CASSLRGIETQYF. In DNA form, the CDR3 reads TGTGCCAGCAGTTTAAGGGGGATCGAGACCCAGTACTTC.

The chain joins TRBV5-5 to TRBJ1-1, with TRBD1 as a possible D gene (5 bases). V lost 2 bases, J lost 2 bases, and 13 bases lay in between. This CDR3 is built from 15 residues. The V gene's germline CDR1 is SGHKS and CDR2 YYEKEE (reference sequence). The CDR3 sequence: CASSFDSPVNTEAFF. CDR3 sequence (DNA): TGTGCCAGCAGCTTTGACAGCCCAGTCAACACTGAAGCTTTCTTT.